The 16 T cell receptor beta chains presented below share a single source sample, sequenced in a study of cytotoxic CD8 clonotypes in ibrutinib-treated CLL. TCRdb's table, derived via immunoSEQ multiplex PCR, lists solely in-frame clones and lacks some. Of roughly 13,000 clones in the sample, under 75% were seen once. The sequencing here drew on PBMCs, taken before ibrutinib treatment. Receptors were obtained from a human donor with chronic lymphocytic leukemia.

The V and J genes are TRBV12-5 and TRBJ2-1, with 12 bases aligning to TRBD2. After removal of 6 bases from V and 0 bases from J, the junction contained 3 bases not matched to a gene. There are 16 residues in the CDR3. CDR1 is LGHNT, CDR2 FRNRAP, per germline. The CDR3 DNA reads TGTGCTAGTGGCAGGGGACTAGCGGGCTCCTACAATGAGCAGTTCTTC. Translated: CASGRGLAGSYNEQFF.

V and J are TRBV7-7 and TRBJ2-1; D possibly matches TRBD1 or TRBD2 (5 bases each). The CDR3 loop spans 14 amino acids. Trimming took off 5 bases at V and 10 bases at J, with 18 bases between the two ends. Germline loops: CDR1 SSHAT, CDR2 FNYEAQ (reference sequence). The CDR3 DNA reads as TGTGCCAGCAGCAGGGGTGGGCCGAGGGGCGAGCAGTTCTTC. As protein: CASSRGGPRGEQFF.

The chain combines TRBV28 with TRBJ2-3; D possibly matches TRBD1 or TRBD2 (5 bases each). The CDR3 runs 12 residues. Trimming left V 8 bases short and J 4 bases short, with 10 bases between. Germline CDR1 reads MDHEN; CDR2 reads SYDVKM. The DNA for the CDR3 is TGTGCCAGCTACGGGGCCTCAGATACGCAGTATTTT. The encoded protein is CASYGASDTQYF.

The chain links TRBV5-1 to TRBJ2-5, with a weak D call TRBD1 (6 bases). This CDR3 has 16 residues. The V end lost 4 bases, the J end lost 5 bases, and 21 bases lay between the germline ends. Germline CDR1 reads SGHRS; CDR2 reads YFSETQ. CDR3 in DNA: TGCGCCAGCAGCCCAACCCAAGGGGGTGTGGGGGAGACCCAGTACTTC. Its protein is CASSPTQGGVGETQYF.

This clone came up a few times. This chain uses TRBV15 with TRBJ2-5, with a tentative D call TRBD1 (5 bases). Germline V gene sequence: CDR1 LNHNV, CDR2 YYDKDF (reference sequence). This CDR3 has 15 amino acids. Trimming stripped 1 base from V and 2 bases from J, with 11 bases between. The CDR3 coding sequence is TGTGCCACCAGCAGAGGGCAGGGCGATCAAGAGACCCAGTACTTC. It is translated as CATSRGQGDQETQYF.

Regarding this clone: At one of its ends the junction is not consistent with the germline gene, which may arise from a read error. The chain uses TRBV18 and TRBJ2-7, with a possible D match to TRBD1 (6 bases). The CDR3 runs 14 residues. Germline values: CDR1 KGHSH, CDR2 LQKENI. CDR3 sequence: CASSPQGTSYEQYF. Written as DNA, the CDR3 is TGTGCCAGCTCCCCACAGGGTACCTCCTACGAGCAGTACTTC. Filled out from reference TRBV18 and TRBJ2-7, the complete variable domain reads NAGVMQNPRHLVRRRGQEARLRCSPMKGHSHVYWYRQLPEEGLKFMVYLQKENIIDESGMPKERFSAEFPKEGPSILRIQQVVRGDSAAYFCASSPQGTSYEQYFGPGTRLTVT.

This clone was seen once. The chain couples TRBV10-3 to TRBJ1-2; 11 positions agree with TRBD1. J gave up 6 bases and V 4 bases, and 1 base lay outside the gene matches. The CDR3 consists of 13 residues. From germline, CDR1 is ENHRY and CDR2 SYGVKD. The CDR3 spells CAISGGQGDGYTF. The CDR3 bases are TGTGCCATCAGTGGGGGACAGGGGGATGGCTACACCTTC.

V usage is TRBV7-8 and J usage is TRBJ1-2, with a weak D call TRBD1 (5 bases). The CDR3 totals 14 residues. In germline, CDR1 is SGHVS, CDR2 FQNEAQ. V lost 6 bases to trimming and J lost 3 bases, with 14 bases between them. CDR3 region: CASSLGGIDYGYTF. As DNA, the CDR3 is TGTGCCAGCAGTCTGGGGGGAATAGACTATGGCTACACCTTC.

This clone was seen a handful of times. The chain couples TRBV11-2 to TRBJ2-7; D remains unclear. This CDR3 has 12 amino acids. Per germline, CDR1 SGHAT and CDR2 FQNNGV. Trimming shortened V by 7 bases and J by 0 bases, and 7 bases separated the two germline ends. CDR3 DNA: TGTGCCAGCACCCCAGGCTCCTACGAGCAGTACTTC. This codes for CASTPGSYEQYF. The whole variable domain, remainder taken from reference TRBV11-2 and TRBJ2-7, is EAGVAQSPRYKIIEKRQSVAFWCNPISGHATLYWYQQILGQGPKLLIQFQNNGVVDDSQLPKDRFSAERLKGVDSTLKIQPAKLEDSAVYLCASTPGSYEQYFGPGTRLTVT.

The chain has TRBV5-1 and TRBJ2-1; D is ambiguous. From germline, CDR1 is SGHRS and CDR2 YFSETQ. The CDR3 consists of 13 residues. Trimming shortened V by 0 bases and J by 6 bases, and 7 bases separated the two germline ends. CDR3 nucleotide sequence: TGCGCCAGCAGCTTGGGTACGGGCAATGAGCAGTTCTTC. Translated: CASSLGTGNEQFF.

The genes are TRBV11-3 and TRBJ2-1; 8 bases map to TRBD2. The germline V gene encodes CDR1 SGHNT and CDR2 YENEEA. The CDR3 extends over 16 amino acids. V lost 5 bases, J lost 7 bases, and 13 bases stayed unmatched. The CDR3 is CASSPGGAAEGNEQFF. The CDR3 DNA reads TGTGCCAGCAGCCCCGGGGGGGCAGCAGAGGGGAATGAGCAGTTCTTC.

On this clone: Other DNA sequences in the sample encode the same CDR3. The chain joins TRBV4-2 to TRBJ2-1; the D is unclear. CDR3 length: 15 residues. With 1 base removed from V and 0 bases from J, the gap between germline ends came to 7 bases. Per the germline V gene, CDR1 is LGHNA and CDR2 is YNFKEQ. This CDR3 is CASSQGGSSYNEQFF. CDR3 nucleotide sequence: TGTGCCAGCAGCCAAGGGGGTAGCTCCTACAATGAGCAGTTCTTC.

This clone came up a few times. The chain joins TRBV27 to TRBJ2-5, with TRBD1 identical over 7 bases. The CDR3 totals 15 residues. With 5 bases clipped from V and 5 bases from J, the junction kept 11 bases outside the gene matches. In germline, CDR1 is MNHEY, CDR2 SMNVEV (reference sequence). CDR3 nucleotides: TGTGCCAGCAGTCACAAACCGACAGGGACGGAGACCCAGTACTTC. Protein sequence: CASSHKPTGTETQYF.

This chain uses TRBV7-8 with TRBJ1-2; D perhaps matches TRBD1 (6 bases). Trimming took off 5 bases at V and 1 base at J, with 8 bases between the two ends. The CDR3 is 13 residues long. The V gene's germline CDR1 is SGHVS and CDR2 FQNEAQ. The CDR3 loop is CASSPDSNYGYTF. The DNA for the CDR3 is TGTGCCAGCAGCCCGGACAGTAACTATGGCTACACCTTC.

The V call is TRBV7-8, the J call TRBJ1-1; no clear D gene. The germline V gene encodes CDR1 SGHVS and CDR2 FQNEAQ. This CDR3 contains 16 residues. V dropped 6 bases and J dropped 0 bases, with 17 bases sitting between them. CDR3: CASSPTWGTVNTEAFF. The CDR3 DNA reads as TGTGCCAGCAGTCCAACTTGGGGAACAGTGAACACTGAAGCTTTCTTT. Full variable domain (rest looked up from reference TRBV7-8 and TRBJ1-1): GAGVSQSPRYKVAKRGQDVALRCDPISGHVSLFWYQQALGQGPEFLTYFQNEAQLDKSGLPSDRFFAERPEGSVSTLKIQRTQQEDSAVYLCASSPTWGTVNTEAFFGQGTRLTVV.

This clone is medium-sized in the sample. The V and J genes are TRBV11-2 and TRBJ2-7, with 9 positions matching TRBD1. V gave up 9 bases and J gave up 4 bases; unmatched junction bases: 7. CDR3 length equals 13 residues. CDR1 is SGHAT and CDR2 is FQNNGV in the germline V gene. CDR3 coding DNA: TGTGCCAGTGAGACAGGGGGGGGTTACGAGCAGTACTTC. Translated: CASETGGGYEQYF. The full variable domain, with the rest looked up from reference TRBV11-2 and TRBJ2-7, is EAGVAQSPRYKIIEKRQSVAFWCNPISGHATLYWYQQILGQGPKLLIQFQNNGVVDDSQLPKDRFSAERLKGVDSTLKIQPAKLEDSAVYLCASETGGGYEQYFGPGTRLTVT.